The present T cell receptor (beta chain) was sequenced within a study of cytomegalovirus exposure and HLA in healthy donors. Of note for this clone: Its matching antigen is unknown.

Points from the study as a whole: With later analysis, a missense DCLRE1C variant became linked to TCR beta V- and J-gene trimming.

V shed 5 bases and J 9 bases; nucleotides not matched to a gene: 15. CDR3 length: 16 amino acids. The germline V gene encodes CDR1 ENHRY and CDR2 SYGVKD. Use of 60 Vbeta and 13 Jbeta primers characterized the PCR. Produced via immunoSEQ multiplex PCR; TCRdb's table is partial and in-frame only. Of roughly 120,000 clones in the sample, about four fifths were seen once. The V call is TRBV10-3, the J call TRBJ2-1; 8 bases agree with TRBD2. The sample comprised PBMCs. The receptor was isolated from a woman in her twenties or thirties in good health and CMV-seronegative. The CDR3, as DNA: TGTGCCATCAGTCCTACAACCGGGACTAGTGAAAGTGAGCAGTTCTTC. Its protein is CAISPTTGTSESEQFF.